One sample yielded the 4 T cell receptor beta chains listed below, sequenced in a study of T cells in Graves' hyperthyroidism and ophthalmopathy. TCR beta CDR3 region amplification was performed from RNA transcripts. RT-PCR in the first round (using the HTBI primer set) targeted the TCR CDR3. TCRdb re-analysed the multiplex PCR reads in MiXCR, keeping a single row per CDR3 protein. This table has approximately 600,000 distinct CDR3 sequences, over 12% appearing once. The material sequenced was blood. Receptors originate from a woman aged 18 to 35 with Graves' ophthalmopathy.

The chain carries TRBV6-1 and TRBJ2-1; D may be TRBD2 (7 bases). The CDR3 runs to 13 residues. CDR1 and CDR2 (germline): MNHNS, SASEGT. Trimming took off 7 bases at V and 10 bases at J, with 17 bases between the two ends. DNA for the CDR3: TGTGCCAGCACCGAGCCGGGGGGCTGGGAGCAGTTCTTC. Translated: CASTEPGGWEQFF.

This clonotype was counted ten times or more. In DNA, the CDR3 is TGTGCCAGCAGTCCAGCACTACAGGGGGCTGAGACCCAGTACTTC. Translating gives CASSPALQGAETQYF. The rearrangement links TRBV6-1 to TRBJ2-5; 9 bases are shared with TRBD1. The V gene end was trimmed by 5 bases and the J gene end by 5 bases; junction bases not matched to a gene: 9. CDR1 is MNHNS, CDR2 SASEGT, per germline. The CDR3 totals 15 residues.

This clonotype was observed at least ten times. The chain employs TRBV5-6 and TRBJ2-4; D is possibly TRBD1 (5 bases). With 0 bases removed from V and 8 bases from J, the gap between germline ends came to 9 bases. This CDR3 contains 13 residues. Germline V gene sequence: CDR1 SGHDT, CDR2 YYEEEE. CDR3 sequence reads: CASSLGGPDIQYF. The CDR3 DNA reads TGTGCCAGCAGCTTGGGGGGCCCGGACATTCAGTACTTC.

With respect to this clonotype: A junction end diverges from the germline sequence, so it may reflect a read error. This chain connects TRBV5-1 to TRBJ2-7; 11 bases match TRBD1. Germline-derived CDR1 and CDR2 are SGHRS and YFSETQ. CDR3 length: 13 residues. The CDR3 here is CASSWTGGYGQYF. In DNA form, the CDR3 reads TGCGCCAGCAGCTGGACAGGGGGCTACGGGCAGTACTTC.